These 21 T cell receptor beta chains came from one sample sequenced in a study of blood T cells in healthy people across ages. The use of a sample-barcoded 5' primer and a J-beta primer mix characterized a second PCR of roughly 6 to 11 cycles. From the 5' RACE reads, TCRdb called clonotypes with MiXCR, one entry per CDR3 protein. The sample records roughly 560,000 distinct CDR3 sequences, around 24% being singletons. The sample was also reused in another study, on T cells of mothers and their children.

Sequenced sample: blood. Every receptor here comes from a boy aged 10-17 years in good health.

This clonotype was found many times. The chain recombines TRBV6-2 or TRBV6-3 with TRBJ2-4; D not resolved. CDR3 length equals 13 residues. V shed 2 bases and J shed 4 bases, with 6 bases lying between them. CDR1 MNHEY and CDR2 SVGEGT come from the germline V gene. Here the CDR3 reads CASSYTRKNIQYF. The DNA for the CDR3 is TGTGCCAGCAGTTACACAAGGAAAAACATTCAGTACTTC.

This clonotype occurred a few times. An end of the junction differs from the germline gene, which may be a read error. The chain links TRBV6-6 to TRBJ2-2; 7 bases are a match to TRBD1. CDR1 and CDR2 (germline): MNHNY, SVGAGI (reference sequence). There are 12 residues in the CDR3. The DNA of the CDR3 is TGTGCCGGCAGGGGGACGAACGGGGAGCTGTTCTTT. Translation: CAGRGTNGELFF.

The rearrangement uses TRBV2 and TRBJ2-2; D not certain. The germline gives CDR1 SNHLY, CDR2 FYNNEI. Trimming pared 5 bases from V and 12 bases from J, leaving 7 bases between. CDR3 size: 10 residues. CDR3 region: CASSRGQLFF. CDR3 sequence (DNA): TGTGCCAGCAGTCGTGGACAGCTGTTTTTT.

The rearrangement uses TRBV28 and TRBJ2-7, with D perhaps matching TRBD2 (5 bases). Trimming removed 8 bases from V and 2 bases from J, with 10 bases in between. Germline CDR1 MDHEN, CDR2 SYDVKM. CDR3 length equals 12 residues. CDR3 region: CASSEGAYEQYF. In DNA, the CDR3 is TGTGCCAGCTCTGAGGGTGCCTACGAGCAGTACTTC. Looking up the rest from reference TRBV28 and TRBJ2-7 gives the full variable domain: DVKVTQSSRYLVKRTGEKVFLECVQDMDHENMFWYRQDPGLGLRLIYFSYDVKMKEKGDIPEGYSVSREKKERFSLILESASTNQTSMYLCASSEGAYEQYFGPGTRLTVT.

The genes are TRBV18 and TRBJ1-3, with D uncertain. V lost 8 bases and J 2 bases, leaving 10 bases between the germline ends. Germline V gives CDR1 KGHSH, CDR2 LQKENI. This CDR3 comprises 13 residues. CDR3 sequence reads: CASPGVAGNTIYF. In nucleotides, the CDR3 is TGTGCCAGCCCGGGTGTGGCTGGAAACACCATATATTTT.

This chain links TRBV6-2 or TRBV6-3 with TRBJ1-5, with unresolved D. V was pared by 8 bases and J by 3 bases, with 20 bases between. Germline V gives CDR1 MNHEY, CDR2 SVGEGT. The CDR3 extends over 16 amino acids. The CDR3 DNA is TGTGCCAGCTTAAATAGACCGATTAACTTCAATCAGCCCCAGCATTTT. This encodes CASLNRPINFNQPQHF.

The chain carries TRBV15 and TRBJ1-1, with 7 bases matching TRBD1. Trimming took 5 bases from V and 1 from J; bases not matched to a gene: 4. CDR1 and CDR2 from the germline V gene are LNHNV and YYDKDF (reference sequence). The CDR3 has 14 amino acids. The CDR3 reads CATSPQGENTEAFF. As DNA, the CDR3 is TGTGCCACCAGCCCCCAGGGGGAGAACACTGAAGCTTTCTTT.

The chain uses TRBV28 and TRBJ2-1, with D tentatively TRBD1 (6 bases). Looked up from germline, CDR1 is MDHEN and CDR2 is SYDVKM. Trimming removed 6 bases at V and 3 bases at J, with 21 bases between. This CDR3 region has 17 residues. The CDR3 loop is CASSPGRGEEDYNEQFF. CDR3 bases: TGTGCCAGCAGCCCGGGCAGGGGCGAAGAGGACTACAATGAGCAGTTCTTC.

The chain links TRBV5-6 to TRBJ1-2; D is undetermined. This CDR3 has 12 amino acids. Germline V lookup: CDR1 SGHDT, CDR2 YYEEEE. V was cut by 2 bases and J by 8 bases, with 10 bases left in between. CDR3 region: CASSFAWSGYTF. For the CDR3, the DNA is TGTGCCAGCAGCTTCGCGTGGAGCGGCTACACCTTC.

This clonotype was recorded a few times. The chain joins TRBV27 to TRBJ2-5; D gene uncertain. The CDR3 is made up of 14 amino acids. Trimming pared 3 bases from V and 4 bases from J, leaving 12 bases between. Germline V gene sequence: CDR1 MNHEY, CDR2 SMNVEV (reference sequence). The CDR3 nucleotides read TGTGCCAGCAGTTTGACCAGGCCCGGAGAGACCCAGTACTTC. This sequence encodes CASSLTRPGETQYF.

The sample holds a few counts of this clonotype. In DNA form, the CDR3 reads TGTGCCAGCAGCTTAGCGGAGACCCGGGAATGTGCTTTCTTT. Translated: CASSLAETRECAFF. The chain couples TRBV7-9 to TRBJ1-1; D ambiguous. This CDR3 spans 14 amino acids. Germline V lookup: CDR1 SEHNR, CDR2 FQNEAQ (reference sequence). Trimming pared 0 bases from V and 11 bases from J, leaving 16 bases between.

Here the CDR3 DNA reads TGTGCCAGCAGACCTACACCGAACGGCAATCAGCCCCAGCATTTT. As protein: CASRPTPNGNQPQHF. The rearrangement links TRBV6-5 to TRBJ1-5; D gene ambiguous. This CDR3 is built from 15 residues. Germline V lookup: CDR1 MNHEY, CDR2 SVGAGI. Trimming took off 6 bases at V and 2 bases at J, with 14 bases between the two ends.

The chain uses TRBV29-1 and TRBJ2-7, with a weak D call TRBD1 (6 bases). V gave up 0 bases and J gave up 3 bases, with 9 bases separating them. The CDR3 has 13 residues. Germline loops: CDR1 SQVTM, CDR2 ANQGSEA. In DNA form, the CDR3 reads TGCAGCGTTGAAGAACCAGGGGACTACGAGCAGTACTTC. Protein: CSVEEPGDYEQYF.

This chain connects TRBV6-5 to TRBJ1-2; D gene uncertain. This CDR3 is 14 amino acids long. Trimming shortened V by 5 bases and J by 6 bases, and 16 bases separated the two germline ends. The V gene's germline CDR1 is MNHEY and CDR2 SVGAGI. DNA for the CDR3: TGTGCCAGCAGTCCCCGCCCAGGCTCGGATGGCTACACCTTC. It yields the protein CASSPRPGSDGYTF.

This clonotype was counted a few times. The chain recombines TRBV9 with TRBJ2-5; TRBD1 agrees at 7 bases. The DNA end is more similar to TRBJ2-1, so the J call may be wrong. Germline assignment: CDR1 SGDLS and CDR2 YYNGEE. The CDR3 is 13 residues long. The DNA for the CDR3 is TGTGCCAGCAGCGTAGGAGGGGGCTCTGAGCAGTTCTTC. It codes for CASSVGGGSEQFF.

The chain links TRBV30 to TRBJ2-6, with D possibly being TRBD1 (5 bases). The V end was cut by 7 bases, the J end by 2 bases, with 12 bases between. Germline assignment: CDR1 GTSNPN and CDR2 SVGIG (reference sequence). This CDR3 spans 14 amino acids. The DNA for the CDR3 is TGTGCCTCGACGGACACAACTGGGGCCAACGTCCTGACTTTC. This codes for CASTDTTGANVLTF.

This clonotype was counted between two and nine times. The chain employs TRBV3-1 and TRBJ2-2; D not resolved. This CDR3 is 13 amino acids long. The ends were cut back, 4 bases at V and 4 bases at J, with 7 bases in the middle. CDR1 and CDR2 from the germline V gene are LGHDT and YNNKEL (reference sequence). The CDR3 is CASSRVLTGELFF. The CDR3 coding sequence is TGTGCCAGCAGCCGGGTCCTCACCGGGGAGCTGTTTTTT.

This clonotype turned up a few times. This sequence joins TRBV7-8 and TRBJ2-3, with a weak D call TRBD2 (7 bases). Germline values: CDR1 SGHVS, CDR2 FQNEAQ. The CDR3 runs 20 residues. V lost 6 bases and J lost 3, with 31 bases in between. CDR3 DNA: TGTGCCAGCAGGCCGCCTAGCAGGGGCGGGGGCCTTAGGAGAACAGATACGCAGTATTTT. Translating gives CASRPPSRGGGLRRTDTQYF. Full variable domain (outside the CDR3, taken from reference TRBV7-8 and TRBJ2-3): GAGVSQSPRYKVAKRGQDVALRCDPISGHVSLFWYQQALGQGPEFLTYFQNEAQLDKSGLPSDRFFAERPEGSVSTLKIQRTQQEDSAVYLCASRPPSRGGGLRRTDTQYFGPGTRLTVL.

This clonotype was observed a handful of times. This rearrangement joins TRBV4-3 to TRBJ1-3; no firm D call. The CDR3 covers 17 residues. V was clipped by 0 bases and J by 4 bases, with 16 bases between them. From germline, CDR1 is LGHNA and CDR2 YSLEER. The CDR3 coding sequence is TGCGCCAGCAGCCAAGAGATTTGGGAGAATCTGGGAAACACCATATATTTT. It yields the protein CASSQEIWENLGNTIYF.

The chain carries TRBV19 and TRBJ2-1; 11 nucleotides agree with TRBD1. TRBJ2-5 matches the DNA end more closely, so the J call is doubtful. This CDR3 comprises 14 residues. Germline CDR1 and CDR2: LNHDA and SQIVND (reference sequence). CDR3 loop: CASRGDRGKETQYF. DNA for the CDR3: TGTGCCAGCCGGGGGGACAGGGGGAAAGAGACCCAGTACTTC.

The rearrangement joins TRBV28 to TRBJ2-7; D is undetermined. Trimming shortened V by 6 bases and J by 5 bases, and 5 bases separated the two germline ends. The CDR3 totals 10 residues. In germline, CDR1 is MDHEN, CDR2 SYDVKM. CDR3 sequence: CASSRNEQYF. For the CDR3, the DNA is TGTGCCAGCAGCAGGAACGAGCAGTACTTC.